These 32 T cell receptor beta chains came from one sample sequenced in a study of shared clonotypes between healthy human individuals. Here immunoSEQ multiplex PCR was the method, and the copy in TCRdb shows in-frame clones only, minus some. In the table there are fewer than 2.5 million clones, roughly 93% of which are singletons. The source material was naive CD4+ T cells from PBMCs. Described subset: CD45RA+ positively selected. The receptors stem from a man younger than 35 in good health. Some clones in this sample may be carry-over from other donors' samples.

As DNA, the CDR3 is TGTGCCAGCAGCTTATCTCCCGGGCTTGAAGCTTTCTTT. Residues: CASSLSPGLEAFF. The J gene is TRBJ1-1, the V gene TRBV7-2; no reliable D call. Germline V lookup: CDR1 SGHTA, CDR2 FQGNSA. V was shortened by 2 bases and J by 7 bases, with 11 bases between the two germline ends. The CDR3 length is 13 residues. The full variable domain, rest sourced from reference TRBV7-2 and TRBJ1-1, is GAGVSQSPSNKVTEKGKDVELRCDPISGHTALYWYRQSLGQGLEFLIYFQGNSAPDKSGLPSDRFSAERTGGSVSTLTIQRTQQEDSAVYLCASSLSPGLEAFFGQGTRLTVV.

The CDR3 loop is CASSLTPESSYNEQFF. The DNA of the CDR3 is TGTGCCAGCAGCTTAACCCCTGAGAGCTCCTACAATGAGCAGTTCTTC. The J gene is TRBJ2-1, the V gene TRBV7-2; D unresolved. The V gene's germline CDR1 is SGHTA and CDR2 FQGNSA. V dropped 2 bases and J dropped 0 bases, with 11 bases sitting between them. This CDR3 has 16 residues.

This clone was recorded once. This chain uses TRBV5-1 with TRBJ1-3; no firm D call. Germline CDR1 reads SGHRS; CDR2 reads YFSETQ. The V end lost 2 bases, the J end lost 3 bases, and 9 bases lay between the germline ends. The CDR3 runs to 14 residues. The CDR3, as DNA: TGCGCCAGCAGCTTAGGGCAGAATGGAAACACCATATATTTT. Residues: CASSLGQNGNTIYF. Based on the CDR3 plus reference TRBV5-1 and TRBJ1-3, the full variable domain is KAGVTQTPRYLIKTRGQQVTLSCSPISGHRSVSWYQQTPGQGLQFLFEYFSETQRNKGNFPGRFSGRQFSNSRSEMNVSTLELGDSALYLCASSLGQNGNTIYFGEGSWLTVV.

This sequence joins TRBV29-1 and TRBJ1-1, with D possibly being TRBD1 (5 bases). There are 14 residues in the CDR3. The germline gives CDR1 SQVTM, CDR2 ANQGSEA. V lost 6 bases, J lost 0 bases, and 14 bases lay in between. For the CDR3, the DNA is TGCAGCGTGGAGGGGAAATTAATGAACACTGAAGCTTTCTTT. Its translation is CSVEGKLMNTEAFF.

The V call is TRBV7-9, the J call TRBJ2-1, with TRBD2 matching 16 bases. The CDR3 has 17 amino acids. Germline trimming cut 5 bases from V and 4 bases from J; bases unmatched to any gene: 5. CDR1 is SEHNR, CDR2 FQNEAQ, per germline (reference sequence). CDR3 coding DNA: TGTGCCAGCAGCGGGACTAGCGGGAGGGCCCTGTACAATGAGCAGTTCTTC. Amino acid sequence: CASSGTSGRALYNEQFF.

The V and J genes are TRBV5-1 and TRBJ2-1; D possibly matches TRBD1 or TRBD2 (6 bases each). The V and J ends lost 0 bases and 8 bases respectively, with 21 bases between them. The CDR3 spans 17 residues. Germline CDR1 SGHRS, CDR2 YFSETQ. The CDR3 is CASSLGFPQGGGDEQFF. CDR3 DNA: TGCGCCAGCAGCTTGGGGTTCCCACAGGGAGGCGGGGATGAGCAGTTCTTC.

In regard to this clone: Other DNA sequences in the sample encode the same CDR3. The gene calls are TRBV5-6 and TRBJ2-5; the D gene is possibly TRBD2 (5 bases). V lost 4 bases and J 4 bases, leaving 11 bases between the germline ends. The CDR3 length is 13 residues. CDR1 SGHDT and CDR2 YYEEEE come from the germline V gene. The CDR3 here is CASSPGWRETQYF. The CDR3 bases are TGTGCCAGCAGCCCGGGGTGGAGAGAGACCCAGTACTTC.

For this clone: Additional DNA sequences in this sample encode the identical CDR3. The V call is TRBV5-1, the J call TRBJ2-5; D gene uncertain. Germline V gives CDR1 SGHRS, CDR2 YFSETQ. V was shortened by 5 bases and J by 0 bases, with 5 bases between the two germline ends. This CDR3 has 12 residues. The CDR3 here is CASSSYQETQYF. The CDR3 DNA sequence: TGCGCCAGCAGTTCTTACCAAGAGACCCAGTACTTC.

The chain uses TRBV5-1 and TRBJ1-1; no firm D call. There are 14 residues in the CDR3. V gave up 3 bases and J gave up 1 base, with 10 bases separating them. The germline V gene has CDR1 SGHRS and CDR2 YFSETQ. The CDR3 DNA sequence: TGCGCCAGCAGCTGGGATCCGAGGAACACTGAAGCTTTCTTT. Protein product: CASSWDPRNTEAFF.

This clone is a singleton in its sample. This sequence joins TRBV4-2 and TRBJ2-7; TRBD2 might be the D (7 bases). V was clipped by 0 bases and J by 6 bases, with 15 bases between them. The CDR3 consists of 15 residues. Germline V gene lookup returns CDR1 LGHNA and CDR2 YNFKEQ. In DNA, the CDR3 is TGTGCCAGCAGCCAAGAAGGGGGGGGCAAGGGCGAGCAGTACTTC. Translation gives CASSQEGGGKGEQYF.

This clone has only one observation. The chain joins TRBV30 to TRBJ1-2, with 12 bases lining up with TRBD1. V was pared by 8 bases and J by 7 bases, with 5 bases of the junction left unmatched. This CDR3 region has 12 residues. In germline, CDR1 is GTSNPN, CDR2 SVGIG (reference sequence). The CDR3 DNA is TGTGCCGTCCGGGACAGGGGGCTTGGCTACACCTTC. It encodes CAVRDRGLGYTF. The full variable domain, completed using reference TRBV30 and TRBJ1-2, is SQTIHQWPATLVQPVGSPLSLECTVEGTSNPNLYWYRQAAGRGLQLLFYSVGIGQISSEVPQNLSASRPQDRQFILSSKKLLLSDSGFYLCAVRDRGLGYTFGSGTRLTVV.

The chain uses TRBV7-6 and TRBJ2-1; a weak D match, TRBD2 (6 bases). In germline, CDR1 is SGHVS, CDR2 FNYEAQ. This CDR3 region has 15 residues. V lost 5 bases, J lost 0 bases, and 11 bases lay in between. The CDR3 nucleotides are TGTGCCAGCAGCCGGCTAGCGCGCTCCTACAATGAGCAGTTCTTC. Its protein is CASSRLARSYNEQFF.

The chain uses TRBV6-6 and TRBJ1-1; TRBD1 might be the D (5 bases). The CDR3 contains 14 residues. Trimming pared 6 bases from V and 1 base from J, leaving 12 bases between. Germline V CDR1 and CDR2: MNHNY, SVGAGI (reference sequence). The CDR3, as DNA: TGTGCCAGCAGGCCCGGGACTGCGAACACTGAAGCTTTCTTT. Its protein is CASRPGTANTEAFF.

The rearrangement links TRBV30 to TRBJ2-5, with 7 positions matching TRBD1. CDR1 GTSNPN and CDR2 SVGIG come from the germline V gene (reference sequence). J was trimmed by 14 bases and V by 5 bases; bases with no gene match: 11. This CDR3 region has 11 residues. DNA for the CDR3: TGTGCCTGGGGGCCCCGGGACAGTCAATACTTC. The encoded protein is CAWGPRDSQYF. Variable domain in full (rest from reference TRBV30 and TRBJ2-5): SQTIHQWPATLVQPVGSPLSLECTVEGTSNPNLYWYRQAAGRGLQLLFYSVGIGQISSEVPQNLSASRPQDRQFILSSKKLLLSDSGFYLCAWGPRDSQYFGPGTRLLVL.

This clone was observed once. The chain carries TRBV9 and TRBJ2-3; TRBD1 matches 7 bases. The CDR3 has 14 residues. J was trimmed by 8 bases and V by 3 bases; bases with no gene match: 9. In germline, CDR1 is SGDLS, CDR2 YYNGEE. CDR3 bases: TGTGCCAGCAGCGCCGACAGGGTTACGGGTACGCAGTATTTT. As protein: CASSADRVTGTQYF.

The rearrangement uses TRBV6-5 and TRBJ2-7; no definite D call. This CDR3 is built from 13 residues. The germline gives CDR1 MNHEY, CDR2 SVGAGI. Deletions cut 2 bases from V and 9 bases from J, with 14 bases between. CDR3 DNA sequence: TGTGCCAGCAGTTACCAACGTTACTCCCTGCAGTACTTC. Its protein product is CASSYQRYSLQYF.

The chain combines TRBV10-3 with TRBJ1-5; no definite D call. Trimming shortened V by 2 bases and J by 2 bases, and 10 bases separated the two germline ends. The CDR3 extends over 15 amino acids. Germline-derived CDR1 and CDR2 are ENHRY and SYGVKD. CDR3 amino acids: CAISEDGRGNQPQHF. The CDR3 nucleotides are TGTGCCATCAGTGAGGACGGAAGGGGCAATCAGCCCCAGCATTTT.

J is TRBJ2-5 and V is TRBV10-2, with 12 nucleotides matching TRBD1. Losses at the gene ends were 10 bases for V and 5 bases for J; bases not matched to a gene: 14. Germline values: CDR1 WSHSY, CDR2 SAAADI. This CDR3 region has 16 residues. CDR3 region: CATLIYGTGGEETQYF. DNA of the CDR3: TGCGCCACCCTCATTTACGGGACAGGGGGCGAGGAGACCCAGTACTTC.

The chain uses TRBV6-1 and TRBJ1-1; 7 bases agree with TRBD1. Germline V lookup: CDR1 MNHNS, CDR2 SASEGT. The CDR3 runs 14 residues. The junction had 3 bases not matched to a gene; V was cut back by 5 bases and J by 0 bases. The CDR3, as DNA: TGTGCCAGCAGTCGACAGGGCCTGAACACTGAAGCTTTCTTT. This gives the protein CASSRQGLNTEAFF.

The rearrangement links TRBV6-5 to TRBJ2-2; 10 positions agree with TRBD1. V shed 6 bases, J shed 7 bases, and the junction held 8 bases outside the gene matches. The CDR3 contains 15 residues. The germline V gene encodes CDR1 MNHEY and CDR2 SVGAGI. This chain's CDR3 is CASRRTGGLSGELFF. In nucleotides, the CDR3 is TGTGCCAGCAGGAGGACAGGGGGGCTTAGCGGGGAGCTGTTTTTT.

This clone occurred a few times. The chain links TRBV29-1 to TRBJ1-1; 8 bases are a match to TRBD1. V dropped 7 bases and J dropped 5; count of bases not matched to a gene: 9. Germline CDR1 and CDR2: SQVTM and ANQGSEA. This CDR3 comprises 13 residues. The CDR3: CSAWTGSSTEAFF. Written as DNA, the CDR3 is TGCAGCGCCTGGACAGGGAGTAGTACTGAAGCTTTCTTT.

The rearrangement links TRBV19 to TRBJ2-1, with D unclear. Trimming took off 2 bases at V and 7 bases at J, with 12 bases between the two ends. Looked up from germline, CDR1 is LNHDA and CDR2 is SQIVND (reference sequence). The CDR3 covers 14 residues. CDR3 nucleotides: TGTGCCAGTAGTATACGAGAAAGGTCTAATGAGCAGTTCTTC. Translating it yields CASSIRERSNEQFF.

This clone was seen just once. V gene TRBV23-1 combines with J gene TRBJ2-7; D remains unclear. TRBV23-1 is known as an ORF, though its function is uncertain. V shed 9 bases and J shed 1 base, with 16 bases lying between them. The CDR3 runs to 14 residues. Here the CDR3 DNA reads TGCGCCAGAGTGTGGGGTAAGAGTTCCTACGAGCAGTACTTC. Its protein product is CARVWGKSSYEQYF.

The J gene is TRBJ2-7, the V gene TRBV9, with a tentative D call TRBD1 (5 bases). V was cut by 2 bases and J by 0 bases, with 9 bases left in between. The CDR3 has 14 amino acids. CDR1 is SGDLS and CDR2 is YYNGEE in the germline V gene. The CDR3 nucleotides read TGTGCCAGCAGCGTCGCAGGGCTCTCCTACGAGCAGTACTTC. It encodes CASSVAGLSYEQYF.

The chain uses TRBV7-2 and TRBJ2-1; D is possibly TRBD2 (5 bases). The CDR3 contains 14 residues. Germline CDR1 SGHTA, CDR2 FQGNSA. V gave up 6 bases and J gave up 3 bases, with 12 bases separating them. The CDR3 bases are TGTGCCAGCAGTAAAGCGGAAAACTACAATGAGCAGTTCTTC. Translated, it gives CASSKAENYNEQFF. The whole variable domain, filled in from reference TRBV7-2 and TRBJ2-1, reads GAGVSQSPSNKVTEKGKDVELRCDPISGHTALYWYRQSLGQGLEFLIYFQGNSAPDKSGLPSDRFSAERTGGSVSTLTIQRTQQEDSAVYLCASSKAENYNEQFFGPGTRLTVL.

As regards this clone: One end of the junction fails to match germline, which may point to a read error. The chain couples TRBV7-3 to TRBJ2-3, with 7 bases aligning to TRBD1. Germline lookup yields CDR1 SGHTA and CDR2 FQGTGA. There are 20 residues in the CDR3. The CDR3 coding sequence is TGTGCCAGCAGCATAACAGGGGCGTCTCAATTCGGGGCCCGCACAGATACGCAGTATTTT. Translated: CASSITGASQFGARTDTQYF.

The V call is TRBV2, the J call TRBJ2-1, with 7 bases matching TRBD1. Losses at the gene ends were 6 bases for V and 7 bases for J; bases not matched to a gene: 6. CDR3 length: 13 amino acids. Germline V lookup: CDR1 SNHLY, CDR2 FYNNEI. The chain's CDR3 is CASRWTGWNEQFF. CDR3 DNA sequence: TGTGCCAGCAGATGGACAGGCTGGAATGAGCAGTTCTTC.

The table lists this clone with a few counts. The gene calls are TRBV2 and TRBJ1-1, with a possible D match to TRBD1 (5 bases). Germline V gives CDR1 SNHLY, CDR2 FYNNEI. Trimming removed 0 bases from V and 3 bases from J, with 8 bases in between. This CDR3 spans 14 amino acids. This chain's CDR3 is CASSEALGDTEAFF. CDR3 DNA sequence: TGTGCCAGCAGTGAAGCATTAGGGGACACTGAAGCTTTCTTT.

The CDR3 loop is CASSRSGPSYNEQFF. CDR3 nucleotide sequence: TGTGCCAGCAGCAGAAGCGGGCCCTCCTACAATGAGCAGTTCTTC. V and J are TRBV7-3 and TRBJ2-1; D is possibly TRBD2 (6 bases). The V end lost 5 bases, the J end lost 0 bases, and 11 bases lay between the germline ends. This CDR3 region has 15 residues. Germline lookup yields CDR1 SGHTA and CDR2 FQGTGA.

The genes are TRBV11-2 and TRBJ2-7, with unresolved D. The length of the CDR3 is 16 residues. V was pared by 1 base and J by 3 bases, with 16 bases between. Germline loops: CDR1 SGHAT, CDR2 FQNNGV. CDR3 sequence reads: CASSLAQRTSLYEQYF. The CDR3 coding sequence is TGTGCCAGCAGCTTAGCGCAAAGGACCTCCCTCTACGAGCAGTACTTC.

This chain joins TRBV18 and TRBJ2-5; 14 bases match TRBD2. Trimming removed 0 bases from V and 4 bases from J; junction bases left unmatched: 7. CDR1 and CDR2 from the germline V gene are KGHSH and LQKENI. This CDR3 has 18 amino acids. CDR3 amino acids: CASSPPQGLAGVVETQYF. The CDR3 DNA reads as TGTGCCAGCTCACCACCCCAGGGACTAGCGGGAGTGGTAGAGACCCAGTACTTC.

The chain uses TRBV30 and TRBJ2-3, with a weak D call TRBD1 (5 bases). This CDR3 has 13 residues. V lost 3 bases and J 1 base, leaving 8 bases between the germline ends. Germline CDR1 is GTSNPN and CDR2 is SVGIG (reference sequence). CDR3: CAWRQAGTDTQYF. The CDR3 DNA reads TGTGCCTGGAGACAGGCCGGCACAGATACGCAGTATTTT.